This T cell receptor beta chain is from a study of early T cells in non-severe SARS-CoV-2 infection. The wider study: Unpaired chains resulted from sequencing bulk RNA of unsorted whole blood.

TCRdb itself ran the 5' RACE reads through MiXCR, one entry per CDR3 protein. The table shows tens of thousands of distinct CDR3 sequences, with 5% occurring only once. The V gene end was trimmed by 3 bases and the J gene end by 2 bases; junction bases not matched to a gene: 6. From germline, CDR1 is KGHSH and CDR2 LQKENI. This CDR3 is 15 amino acids long. By its share, this clonotype is medium-sized. Sequencing was performed on whole blood. V is TRBV18 and J is TRBJ1-2, with 7 positions matching TRBD1. The clonotype originates from an adult who was a healthcare worker with PCR-confirmed SARS-CoV-2 infection or an uninfected control (not recorded which). CDR3 loop: CASSPSGQLNYGYTF. CDR3 nucleotide sequence: TGTGCCAGCTCACCTTCGGGACAGCTAAACTATGGCTACACCTTC.